The text below deals with one T cell receptor beta chain. The sample holds many counts of this clonotype. The specificity of this receptor is unknown. No base quality values were provided; no much bigger clone lies one nucleotide off. These data originate in a study of CD8 T cells in ankylosing spondylitis (dated by TCRdb to between 2016 and 2019). With respect to the entire study: T cell receptor beta repertoires were profiled in healthy donors and ankylosing spondylitis patients so that disease-linked TCR variants could be found. Peripheral blood was sampled, and synovial fluid was additionally collected from ankylosing spondylitis patients. The full study cohort comprised 25 or so ankylosing spondylitis patients and roughly 110 healthy donors. Summary of the overall study and its limitations: Some motif variants had previously been reported in the synovial fluid and blood of reactive arthritis patients, which suggests shared mechanisms of disease initiation. A CD8+ phenotype was shown by the disease-linked clones, which were found at relatively low frequencies in peripheral blood. Significant enrichment of the disease-linked clones was reported in matched synovial fluid samples from ankylosing spondylitis patients. A TCR beta motif of about eight highly homologous amino acid variants appeared characteristic of blood from ankylosing spondylitis patients.

V and J lose 0 bases and 3 bases, and a span of 13 bases separates them. The CDR3 sequence holds 15 residues, the cysteine and phenylalanine included. CDR3 DNA is the only sequence kept; it has 45 bases, read in frame from the first base. Taken from the germline V gene, the CDR1 and CDR2 loops are SGDLS and YYNGEE. This sample was sequenced with an Illumina HiSeq 2500. TCR beta libraries were prepared by quantitative 5'-RACE with molecular barcodes. The paper's processing steps were these. To identify disease-linked TCR variants, a new computational method was used, one built on a probabilistic model of VDJ rearrangement. TCRdb trimmed the raw reads at Q25, called clones with MiXCR and kept productive beta chains. Under each unique CDR3 protein, matching rows form one entry showing the most common genes and DNA. In this record, the V and J calls reflect TCRdb's handling and not the investigators' own analysis. Present in this sample are about 42,000 distinct CDR3 sequences, over 3.5% of which were seen just once. The ten largest account for over 3% of the sample.

This receptor was obtained from a female donor with ankylosing spondylitis or in good health (not recorded which). The receptor chain draws on TRBV9 and TRBJ2-7; too little of a D gene remains to name it. Sequencing was carried out using blood, either unsorted or a sorted T cell fraction (not recorded which). The CDR3 loop reads CASSVGVAEDYEQYF. In nucleotides, the sequence is TGTGCCAGCAGCGTAGGGGTAGCCGAGGACTACGAGCAGTACTTC.